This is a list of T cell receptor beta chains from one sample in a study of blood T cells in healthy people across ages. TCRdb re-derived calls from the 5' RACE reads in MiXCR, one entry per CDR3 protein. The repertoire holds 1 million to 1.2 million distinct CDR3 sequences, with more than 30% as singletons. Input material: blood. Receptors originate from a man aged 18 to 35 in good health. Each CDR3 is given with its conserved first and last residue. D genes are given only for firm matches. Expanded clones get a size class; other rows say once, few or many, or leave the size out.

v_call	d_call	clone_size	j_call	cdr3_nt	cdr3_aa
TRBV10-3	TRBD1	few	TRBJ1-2	TGTGCCATCAGTGAGTACCAGACAGGGCCTTACTATGGCTACACCTTC	CAISEYQTGPYYGYTF
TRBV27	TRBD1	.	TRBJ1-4	TGTGCCAGCAGCCCAACCCGACAGGGGGGCCCAAAACTGTTTTTT	CASSPTRQGGPKLFF
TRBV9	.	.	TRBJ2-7	TGTGCCAGCAGCGTAGCGAGTGGCAGGGAGAATGAGCAGTACTTC	CASSVASGRENEQYF
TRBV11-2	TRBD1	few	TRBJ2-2	TGTGCCAGCACCGACTATCGCCGGGACAGGGGGGCCGGGGAGCTGTTTTTT	CASTDYRRDRGAGELFF
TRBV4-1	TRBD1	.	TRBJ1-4	TGCGCCAGCAGCCATTTCGGGACAGCAACCCGGTGGACTAATGAAAAACTGTTTTTT	CASSHFGTATRWTNEKLFF
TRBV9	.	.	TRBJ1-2	TGTGCCAGCAGCGTAGGGCGGCAGCACGACTCATATGGCTACACCTTC	CASSVGRQHDSYGYTF
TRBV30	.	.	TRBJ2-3	TGTGCCTGGAGTGGGACAGAGGAGGAAGGCCCTCAGTATTTT	CAWSGTEEEGPQYF
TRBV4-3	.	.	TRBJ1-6	TGCGCCAGCAGCCAAGGTGGCAGGACAGCGAATTCACCCCTCCACTTT	CASSQGGRTANSPLHF
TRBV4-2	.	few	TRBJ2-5	TGTGCCAGCAGCCCCGGCGGAGGAATAAGAGACCAAGAGACCCAGTACTTC	CASSPGGGIRDQETQYF
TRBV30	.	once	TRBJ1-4	TGTGCCTGGAGTATGTTAGATTCTGCAACTAATGAAAAACTGTTTTTT	CAWSMLDSATNEKLFF
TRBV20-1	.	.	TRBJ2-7	TGCAGTGCTAGTAGGGGACCCCCCTACGAGCAGTACTTC	CSASRGPPYEQYF
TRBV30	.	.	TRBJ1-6	TGTGCCTGGAGCATGGTCAGGACAACCCAAGCGGCCACATCGCCCAATTCACCCCTCCACTTT	CAWSMVRTTQAATSPNSPLHF
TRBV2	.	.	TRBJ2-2	TGTGCCAGCAGTGAAACCCAGGGGGGCAGCGGGGAGCTGTTTTTT	CASSETQGGSGELFF
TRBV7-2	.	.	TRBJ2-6	TGTGCCAGCAGCCTCATTTTAGCTAGTGGGGCCAACGTCCTGACTTTC	CASSLILASGANVLTF